This is a list of T cell receptor beta chains from one sample in a study of T cell repertoires in cytomegalovirus infection. TCRdb itself ran the reads through MiXCR, one entry per CDR3 protein. The profile shows 380,000 or so distinct CDR3 sequences, approximately 35% of them singletons. No cognate antigen is known for these TCRs. Here the sequenced sample was cultured PBMCs, taken from culture after CMV antigen stimulation. The source of these receptors is a human donor in good health (CMV status not recorded). Some clones in this sample may be carry-over from other donors' samples. Each CDR3 is given with its conserved first and last residue. A D gene is named only where the DNA matches it firmly. Only part of the rows carry a size: once, few, many, or a class if the clone is expanded.

size	V	J	D	DNA	CDR3
.	TRBV5-1	TRBJ2-5	TRBD2	TGCGCCAGCAGCCCCAGACAACTAGCGGGAGGGGAGACCCAGTACTTC	CASSPRQLAGGETQYF
few	TRBV29-1	TRBJ2-2	.	TGCAGCGTCAGAGGATTGAACACCGGGGAGCTGTTTTTT	CSVRGLNTGELFF
.	TRBV7-6	TRBJ1-5	TRBD1	TGTGCCAGCAGCGAGGGGGACAGGGCTTGGGGGCAGCCCCAGCATTTT	CASSEGDRAWGQPQHF
once	TRBV6-5	TRBJ2-1	TRBD2	TGTGCCAGCAGTCCGCTAGCGGGAGGAGGGCAGTTCTTC	CASSPLAGGGQFF
.	TRBV6-5	TRBJ2-3	TRBD2	TGTGCCAGCCGACTGATGAGCGGGATGACAGATACGCAGTATTTT	CASRLMSGMTDTQYF
few	TRBV12-3/TRBV12-4	TRBJ2-1	TRBD2	TGTGCCAGCAGGACTAGCGGGAGGGCCTACAATGAGCAGTTCTTC	CASRTSGRAYNEQFF
few	TRBV7-9	TRBJ2-1	TRBD2	TGTGCCAGCAGCTACAGAGGCGGGGGGGGCTACAATGAGCAGTTCTTC	CASSYRGGGGYNEQFF
.	TRBV10-3	TRBJ1-1	.	TGTGCCATCAGTGGGGGGAACACTGAAGCTTTCTTT	CAISGGNTEAFF
.	TRBV6-1	TRBJ2-1	TRBD1	TGTGCCAGCAGGACCGACCAGGGGGCCCATGAGCAGTTCTTC	CASRTDQGAHEQFF
.	TRBV4-1	TRBJ1-3	TRBD1	TGCGCCAGCAGCCAGAGGACAGGCAGCTCTGGAAACACCATATATTTT	CASSQRTGSSGNTIYF
.	TRBV2	TRBJ1-1	.	TGTGCCAGCAGTGTATCGGCGGGAAGGAACACTGAAGCTTTCTTT	CASSVSAGRNTEAFF
few	TRBV19	TRBJ1-1	.	TGTGCCAGTAGTATCGAGCTTTCAGGGAACACTGAAGCTTTCTTT	CASSIELSGNTEAFF
.	TRBV7-2	TRBJ2-5	.	TGTGCCAGCAGCTTATCAACAGTGGGGACCCAGTACTTC	CASSLSTVGTQYF
few	TRBV7-3	TRBJ2-1	TRBD2	TGTGCCAGCAGCTTAAGAGCTCTAGCGGGAGGAAATGAGCAGTTCTTC	CASSLRALAGGNEQFF
.	TRBV4-3	TRBJ1-5	.	TGCGCCAGCAGCCAAGAATCAGGGGCAGATCAGCCCCAGCATTTT	CASSQESGADQPQHF
.	TRBV7-2	TRBJ2-7	.	TGTGCCAGCAGCCGGACTATCTACGAGCAGTACTTC	CASSRTIYEQYF
few	TRBV7-2	TRBJ2-7	TRBD2	TGTGCCAGCAGCCTATTAGCGGGAGATCCCTACGAGCAGTACTTC	CASSLLAGDPYEQYF
.	TRBV5-6	TRBJ1-2	.	TGTGCCAGCAGCTTGGGTCCGGCGATCTATGGCTACACCTTC	CASSLGPAIYGYTF
.	TRBV12-3/TRBV12-4	TRBJ1-3	.	TGTGCCAGCAGTCGGGACGTTGGAAACACCATATATTTT	CASSRDVGNTIYF
.	TRBV7-9	TRBJ1-5	.	TGTGCCAGCAGGCTGGACAGCAATCAGCCCCAGCATTTT	CASRLDSNQPQHF
.	TRBV19	TRBJ2-1	.	TGTGCCAGTAGTATTGTGGACTATTCCTACAATGAGCAGTTCTTC	CASSIVDYSYNEQFF
.	TRBV12-3/TRBV12-4	TRBJ1-5	TRBD1	TGTGCCAGCAGTTTAGGGACAGGGGTTGAAAAGCCCCAGCATTTT	CASSLGTGVEKPQHF
.	TRBV4-2	TRBJ2-7	.	TGTGCCAGCAGCCAAGAGTCTAGAGGGGGTTACGAGCAGTACTTC	CASSQESRGGYEQYF
many	TRBV7-2	TRBJ2-5	.	TGTGCCAGCAGCTCGGGACAAATAGGGGAGACCCAGTACTTC	CASSSGQIGETQYF
.	TRBV19	TRBJ2-1	.	TGTGCCAGTAGTATAGATGGTTACAATGAGCAGTTCTTC	CASSIDGYNEQFF
.	TRBV14	TRBJ2-1	.	TGTGCCAGCAGACCGATGGAGGGGGCCTACAATGAGCAGTTCTTC	CASRPMEGAYNEQFF
.	TRBV3-1	TRBJ1-4	.	TGTGCCAGCAGCCAAGATCTCGTAGGGAGAGGCGAAAAACTGTTTTTT	CASSQDLVGRGEKLFF
.	TRBV4-1	TRBJ2-7	TRBD2	TGCGCCAGCAGCGGACCCGGGACTAGCGGGAGTCACGAGCAGTACTTC	CASSGPGTSGSHEQYF
many	TRBV7-2	TRBJ2-7	.	TGTGCCAGCAGCTTAGAATTTTACGAGCAGTACTTC	CASSLEFYEQYF
.	TRBV27	TRBJ1-6	TRBD1	TGTGCCAGCAGCCAAACAGGGGAATCACCCCTCCACTTT	CASSQTGESPLHF
.	TRBV19	TRBJ1-5	.	TGTGCCAGTAGTAACCCCAATCAGCCCCAGCATTTT	CASSNPNQPQHF
.	TRBV30	TRBJ2-2	.	TGTGCCTGGAGTAGTTCGCGGATCGGGGAGCTGTTTTTT	CAWSSSRIGELFF
.	TRBV6-5	TRBJ2-7	TRBD2	TGTGCCAGCAGTTACCGTCTATGGGCGGGAGGGCCCTACGAGCAGTACTTC	CASSYRLWAGGPYEQYF
.	TRBV5-6	TRBJ2-1	TRBD2	TGTGCCAGCAGATTCGGAACTAGCGGGTCCTACAATGAGCAGTTCTTC	CASRFGTSGSYNEQFF
few	TRBV7-2	TRBJ1-2	.	TGTGCCAGCAGCTCGAGGGACGGGGATGGCTACACCTTC	CASSSRDGDGYTF
.	TRBV7-2	TRBJ1-5	.	TGTGCCAGCAGCTTAGGAATCAATAGCAATCAGCCCCAGCATTTT	CASSLGINSNQPQHF
.	TRBV20-1	TRBJ2-5	TRBD1	TGCAGTGCAAGACCCGGGACAGGTGTCCAAGAGGCGTACTTC	CSARPGTGVQEAYF
.	TRBV19	TRBJ2-1	.	TGTGCCAGTAGTATAGAGCGTGTTAGTAATGAGCAGTTCTTC	CASSIERVSNEQFF
few	TRBV19	TRBJ2-1	.	TGTGCCAGTAGTATGGATCTAGCGGAGCAGTTCTTC	CASSMDLAEQFF
few	TRBV20-1	TRBJ2-1	TRBD2	TGCAGTGCTAGGCCGGGACTAGACTGGAACAATGAGCAGTTCTTC	CSARPGLDWNNEQFF
few	TRBV29-1	TRBJ2-2	.	TGCAGCGCAGGGACCGCAGGCACCGGGGAGCTGTTTTTT	CSAGTAGTGELFF
few	TRBV7-9	TRBJ2-4	.	TGTGCCAGCAGCTTCGGGGAGAGGGTGGGAAACATTCAGTACTTC	CASSFGERVGNIQYF
.	TRBV28	TRBJ2-3	.	TGTGCCAGCGTCCTAGGTGGCACAGATACGCAGTATTTT	CASVLGGTDTQYF
.	TRBV4-3	TRBJ2-5	TRBD2	TGCGCCAGCAGCCAAGAGGGACTAGCGACCGCCCCGGTGGGGACCCAGTACTTC	CASSQEGLATAPVGTQYF
.	TRBV19	TRBJ2-1	.	TGTGCCAGTAGTAGGAGCAAAACCTACAATGAGCAGTTCTTC	CASSRSKTYNEQFF
few	TRBV7-2	TRBJ2-1	.	TGTGCCAGCAGCTTAGCGGCAGCCTACAATGAGCAGTTCTTC	CASSLAAAYNEQFF
.	TRBV7-2	TRBJ2-3	.	TGTGCCAGCAGCTTAAAGGGAGGAGATACGCAGTATTTT	CASSLKGGDTQYF